This T cell receptor (beta chain) was observed in a study of T cell responses to AZD1222 COVID-19 vaccine. Libraries were prepared by immunoSEQ multiplex PCR; TCRdb keeps only in-frame clonotypes and omits some of them. This sample has around 130,000 clones, with over 75% found just once. The CDR3 loop spans 13 amino acids. CDR1 MNHEY and CDR2 SMNVEV come from the germline V gene (reference sequence). Trimming stripped 5 bases from V and 4 bases from J, with 9 bases between. Source: peripheral blood, taken on day 0 of AZD1222 vaccination. The clonotype originates from an adult in good health. The J gene is TRBJ1-5, the V gene TRBV27; D is perhaps TRBD1 (5 bases). For the CDR3, the DNA is TGTGCCAGCAGTAGGGACCTGAATCAGCCCCAGCATTTT. Translation gives CASSRDLNQPQHF.